These 27 T cell receptor beta chains came from one sample sequenced in a study of T cell changes during pregnancy in multiple sclerosis. The repertoire was sequenced with immunoSEQ multiplex PCR; TCRdb's copy has only in-frame clones and lacks some. The sample records 35,000 to 45,000 clones, approximately 93% being singletons. The sample in question was CD4+ T cells from peripheral blood mononuclear cells, obtained in the first trimester of pregnancy. Every receptor here comes from a female donor with multiple sclerosis, enrolled in a pregnancy study.

The chain joins TRBV29-1 to TRBJ1-4; tentative D call: TRBD1 (6 bases). CDR1 is SQVTM and CDR2 is ANQGSEA in the germline V gene. Trimming cost V 6 bases and J 5 bases, with 13 bases left between them. This CDR3 comprises 13 residues. CDR3 nucleotides: TGCAGCGTAGGCACAGGGTGGAATGAAAAACTGTTTTTT. Amino acids: CSVGTGWNEKLFF.

This clone was detected once. The chain recombines TRBV29-1 with TRBJ2-5; D remains ambiguous. V lost 4 bases and J lost 5, with 8 bases in between. The CDR3 contains 11 residues. Germline lookup yields CDR1 SQVTM and CDR2 ANQGSEA. DNA for the CDR3: TGCAGCGTTGTGACGCGGGAGACCCAGTACTTC. The encoded protein is CSVVTRETQYF.

V and J are TRBV11-2 and TRBJ1-3; D might be TRBD1 (6 bases). Germline values: CDR1 SGHAT, CDR2 FQNNGV. The CDR3 is made up of 16 amino acids. With 5 bases removed from V and 3 bases from J, the gap between germline ends came to 17 bases. The CDR3 loop reads CASSPPGRGSGNTIYF. The CDR3 coding sequence is TGTGCCAGCAGCCCCCCGGGCAGGGGAAGTGGAAACACCATATATTTT.

The V call is TRBV29-1, the J call TRBJ2-1; possibly TRBD2 for D (6 bases). V lost 4 bases, J lost 0 bases, and 16 bases lay in between. Looked up from germline, CDR1 is SQVTM and CDR2 is ANQGSEA. The CDR3 is made up of 16 amino acids. CDR3 coding DNA: TGCAGCGTTGTCTCCAGGCGGGGTACCTCCTACAATGAGCAGTTCTTC. Amino acid sequence: CSVVSRRGTSYNEQFF.

V gene TRBV7-2 combines with J gene TRBJ2-5, with TRBD1 matching 11 bases. V dropped 5 bases and J dropped 7; count of bases not matched to a gene: 12. CDR3 size: 16 residues. Germline assignment: CDR1 SGHTA and CDR2 FQGNSA. CDR3 DNA sequence: TGTGCCAGCAGCATAGGGACAGGGGGGCCGCGTGGGACCCAGTACTTC. Protein sequence: CASSIGTGGPRGTQYF.

The V and J genes are TRBV6-5 and TRBJ2-7, with 9 bases aligning to TRBD1. After removal of 9 bases from V and 7 bases from J, the junction contained 10 bases not matched to a gene. The CDR3 loop spans 13 amino acids. Germline assignment: CDR1 MNHEY and CDR2 SVGAGI. CDR3 nucleotide sequence: TGTGCCAGTCGTACAGGGGGCCGGGGAGAGCAGTACTTC. It encodes CASRTGGRGEQYF.

The CDR3 is CASSLNPGGGNSPLHF. The DNA of the CDR3 is TGTGCCAGCAGCCTCAACCCGGGGGGGGGAAATTCACCCCTCCACTTT. The chain combines TRBV11-2 with TRBJ1-6; D possibly corresponds to TRBD1 (5 bases). The V and J ends lost 5 bases and 7 bases respectively, with 18 bases between them. This CDR3 has 16 amino acids. Germline assignment: CDR1 SGHAT and CDR2 FQNNGV.

The table lists this clone with a count of one. The chain recombines TRBV7-8 with TRBJ2-2, with 10 bases lining up with TRBD2. Germline assignment: CDR1 SGHVS and CDR2 FQNEAQ. The CDR3 is made up of 16 amino acids. V lost 5 bases to trimming and J lost 7 bases; unmatched junction nucleotides: 10. The CDR3 loop is CASSSRGTSVIGELFF. CDR3 sequence (DNA): TGTGCCAGCAGCAGCCGAGGGACTAGCGTTATCGGGGAGCTGTTTTTT.

The chain links TRBV11-2 to TRBJ2-3, with D unresolved. Germline V gives CDR1 SGHAT, CDR2 FQNNGV. The CDR3 totals 12 residues. Trimming took off 5 bases at V and 9 bases at J, with 12 bases between the two ends. CDR3 DNA sequence: TGTGCCAGCAGCGAGACCCTAGGAACGCAGTATTTT. Encoded protein: CASSETLGTQYF.

The J gene is TRBJ1-5, the V gene TRBV7-8; 12 positions agree with TRBD1. Trimming took 3 bases from V and 7 from J; bases not matched to a gene: 4. Germline lookup yields CDR1 SGHVS and CDR2 FQNEAQ. CDR3 size: 15 residues. The DNA of the CDR3 is TGTGCCAGCAGCTTTGGGACAGGGGGCATACAGCCCCAGCATTTT. Translation gives CASSFGTGGIQPQHF.

This clone has a single count. V gene TRBV7-9 combines with J gene TRBJ1-1; D not certain. There are 14 residues in the CDR3. Trimming left V 1 base short and J 7 bases short, with 13 bases between. Germline values: CDR1 SEHNR, CDR2 FQNEAQ (reference sequence). CDR3 in DNA: TGTGCCAGCAGCTTAGTCAGCGGAGCAGTTGAAGCTTTCTTT. This sequence encodes CASSLVSGAVEAFF.

This chain connects TRBV7-2 to TRBJ1-2; 8 nucleotides match TRBD1. The trim removed 5 bases at V and 8 bases at J, leaving 7 bases unmatched. The length of the CDR3 is 13 residues. Per germline, CDR1 SGHTA and CDR2 FQGNSA. The DNA for the CDR3 is TGTGCCAGCAGCCGACAGACAGGGGACGGCTACACCTTC. Protein: CASSRQTGDGYTF. The entire variable domain, with the rest obtained from reference TRBV7-2 and TRBJ1-2, is as follows: GAGVSQSPSNKVTEKGKDVELRCDPISGHTALYWYRQSLGQGLEFLIYFQGNSAPDKSGLPSDRFSAERTGGSVSTLTIQRTQQEDSAVYLCASSRQTGDGYTFGSGTRLTVV.

V and J are TRBV28 and TRBJ2-7; tentatively, D is TRBD2 (6 bases). V was trimmed by 3 bases and J by 0 bases, leaving 12 bases between them. CDR1 is MDHEN, CDR2 SYDVKM, per germline. This CDR3 comprises 15 residues. CDR3 nucleotides: TGTGCCAGCAGTTTCATGACTAGGAACTCCTACGAGCAGTACTTC. Amino acids: CASSFMTRNSYEQYF.

The rearrangement joins TRBV2 to TRBJ1-2, with 7 positions matching TRBD1. The CDR3 length is 17 residues. V lost 0 bases to trimming and J lost 5 bases; unmatched junction nucleotides: 12. CDR1 and CDR2 from the germline V gene are SNHLY and FYNNEI. The CDR3 loop is CASSEALPGGGRYGYTF. In nucleotides, the CDR3 is TGTGCCAGCAGTGAAGCGCTTCCCGGAGGGGGCAGGTATGGCTACACCTTC.

The rearrangement joins TRBV11-2 to TRBJ2-7, with a weak D call TRBD2 (5 bases). With 5 bases removed from V and 7 bases from J, the gap between germline ends came to 18 bases. In germline, CDR1 is SGHAT, CDR2 FQNNGV. The CDR3 covers 14 residues. The CDR3 nucleotides read TGTGCCAGCAGCGCTACTGGGTGGACGGGGGAGCAGTACTTC. It encodes CASSATGWTGEQYF.

V gene TRBV18 combines with J gene TRBJ2-5; D not certain. V was pared by 4 bases and J by 5 bases, with 11 bases between. The germline V gene encodes CDR1 KGHSH and CDR2 LQKENI. There are 13 residues in the CDR3. The CDR3 region has the DNA TGTGCCAGCTCACAAAGATTGGAGGAGACCCAGTACTTC. Residues: CASSQRLEETQYF.

The chain has TRBV19 and TRBJ2-7; D possibly corresponds to TRBD1 (6 bases). The CDR3 has 15 amino acids. Germline lookup yields CDR1 LNHDA and CDR2 SQIVND (reference sequence). With 3 bases removed from V and 6 bases from J, the gap between germline ends came to 18 bases. The CDR3 nucleotides are TGTGCCAGTAGTATCCAAACCGGGACAACGAGCGAGCAGTACTTC. Translating gives CASSIQTGTTSEQYF.

This sequence joins TRBV5-5 and TRBJ2-2; D possibly corresponds to TRBD1 (7 bases). CDR1 and CDR2 (germline): SGHKS, YYEKEE (reference sequence). The CDR3 is made up of 15 amino acids. V was clipped by 2 bases and J by 7 bases, with 15 bases between them. This CDR3 is CASSFYQGGRGELFF. CDR3 DNA sequence: TGTGCCAGCAGCTTCTACCAGGGGGGACGCGGGGAGCTGTTTTTT.

The chain carries TRBV6-5 and TRBJ1-5; 9 bases fit TRBD1. Germline loops: CDR1 MNHEY, CDR2 SVGAGI. CDR3 length equals 14 residues. The ends lost 6 bases at V and 6 bases at J; junction bases unmatched: 6. The CDR3 here is CASSRGTGFQPQHF. DNA of the CDR3: TGTGCCAGCAGCCGTGGGACAGGGTTTCAGCCCCAGCATTTT.

The sample holds one count of this clone. The chain joins TRBV19 to TRBJ2-2; 8 nucleotides align to TRBD1. The CDR3 is 14 residues long. The junction had 6 bases not matched to a gene; V was cut back by 5 bases and J by 7 bases. Germline V gene data show CDR1 as LNHDA and CDR2 as SQIVND (reference sequence). CDR3 nucleotides: TGTGCCAGTAGTTCCAGGGGGCCGGGCGGGGAGCTGTTTTTT. Protein: CASSSRGPGGELFF.

V usage is TRBV2 and J usage is TRBJ1-6; D is unclear. The germline V and J ends were trimmed by 4 bases and 5 bases, with 6 bases remaining between them. CDR3 length: 13 amino acids. Looked up from germline, CDR1 is SNHLY and CDR2 is FYNNEI. The CDR3 loop is CASSGQNNSPLHF. The CDR3 nucleotides are TGTGCCAGCAGTGGACAAAATAATTCACCCCTCCACTTT.

The genes are TRBV2 and TRBJ2-7; 10 bases map to TRBD1. The CDR3 runs 14 residues. The junction had 5 bases not matched to a gene; V was cut back by 7 bases and J by 2 bases. Germline-derived CDR1 and CDR2 are SNHLY and FYNNEI. The chain's CDR3 is CASKRQGATYEQYF. The DNA for the CDR3 is TGTGCCAGCAAACGACAGGGGGCAACCTACGAGCAGTACTTC.

CDR3 nucleotides: TGCGCCAGCAGCCAAGATCGGCTCACAGGGGAGTACACCTTC. Translating it yields CASSQDRLTGEYTF. The chain links TRBV4-1 to TRBJ1-2; 7 bases line up with TRBD1. The CDR3 has 14 amino acids. CDR1 is MGHRA, CDR2 YSYEKL, per germline. Trimming removed 0 bases from V and 11 bases from J; junction bases left unmatched: 9.

This clone was recorded only once. The gene calls are TRBV18 and TRBJ1-2; D is possibly TRBD1 (5 bases). The ends were cut back, 1 base at V and 2 bases at J, with 8 bases in the middle. In germline, CDR1 is KGHSH, CDR2 LQKENI. The CDR3 totals 14 residues. CDR3: CASSPRAGNYGYTF. The CDR3 DNA reads TGTGCCAGCTCACCACGGGCAGGGAACTATGGCTACACCTTC.

J is TRBJ1-2 and V is TRBV5-1, with D maybe TRBD1 (6 bases). Trimming removed 4 bases from V and 0 bases from J, with 13 bases in between. The germline CDR1 and CDR2 sequences are SGHRS and YFSETQ. The CDR3 is 15 residues long. The CDR3 region has the DNA TGCGCCAGCAGCACGGACAGTACAACTAACTATGGCTACACCTTC. Its protein is CASSTDSTTNYGYTF. The whole variable domain, remainder taken from reference TRBV5-1 and TRBJ1-2, is KAGVTQTPRYLIKTRGQQVTLSCSPISGHRSVSWYQQTPGQGLQFLFEYFSETQRNKGNFPGRFSGRQFSNSRSEMNVSTLELGDSALYLCASSTDSTTNYGYTFGSGTRLTVV.

The rearrangement joins TRBV21-1 to TRBJ2-2; TRBD2 is the table's D call and was not checked against the DNA. TRBV21-1 is designated a pseudogene. The CDR3 is 15 residues long. CDR3 region: CASSNRNSNTGELFF. CDR3 sequence (DNA): TGTGCCAGCAGCAACCGAAACTCGAACACCGGGGAGCTGTTTTTT.

This clone was counted a single time. V and J are TRBV7-2 and TRBJ2-2, with D perhaps TRBD2 (7 bases). V dropped 5 bases and J dropped 4 bases, with 17 bases sitting between them. The CDR3 totals 16 residues. CDR1 is SGHTA and CDR2 is FQGNSA in the germline V gene. The CDR3 protein is CASSPNRGAGTGELFF. CDR3 DNA sequence: TGTGCCAGCAGCCCCAACCGGGGGGCAGGCACCGGGGAGCTGTTTTTT.